This TCR beta chain appears in the sequencing data of a study of post-analysis software for immune sequencing data. Unique molecular identifiers featured in each of the TCR beta cDNA libraries. TCRdb re-analysed the PCR reads in MiXCR, keeping a single row per CDR3 protein. Altogether 650,000 to 900,000 distinct CDR3 sequences are present, around 46% being singletons, with the ten largest covering 4.9%. Study-level results: There were five or six TRBV segments more frequent in patients than controls, and TRBV5-6, TRBV5-1 and TRBV20-1 were among them.

As for this clonotype: Its target is not known.

CDR3 length: 16 residues. J gave up 1 base and V 6 bases, and 7 bases lay outside the gene matches. V and J are TRBV12-3 or TRBV12-4 and TRBJ1-5; 9 nucleotides match TRBD1. The TCR sequence derives from a girl aged 5 to 17 with multiple sclerosis. Sequencing was carried out using blood. The CDR3 sequence: CASSTGGDKSNQPQHF. The CDR3 bases are TGTGCCAGCAGCACAGGGGGCGACAAGAGCAATCAGCCCCAGCATTTT.